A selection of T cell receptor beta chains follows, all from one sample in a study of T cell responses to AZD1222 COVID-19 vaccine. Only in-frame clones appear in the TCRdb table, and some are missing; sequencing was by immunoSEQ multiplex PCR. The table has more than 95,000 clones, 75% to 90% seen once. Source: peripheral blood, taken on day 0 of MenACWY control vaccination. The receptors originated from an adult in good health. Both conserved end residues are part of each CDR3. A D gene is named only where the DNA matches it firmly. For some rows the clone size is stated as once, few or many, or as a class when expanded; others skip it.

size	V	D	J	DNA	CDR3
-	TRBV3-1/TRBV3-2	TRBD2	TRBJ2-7	TGTGCCAGCAGTCAGAGGGCCATAGTAGCGGGGGGGCGGTACGAGCAGTACTTC	CASSQRAIVAGGRYEQYF
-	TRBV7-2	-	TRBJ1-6	TGTGCCAGCAGCTTACACCGAGTCGATAATTCACCCCTCCACTTT	CASSLHRVDNSPLHF
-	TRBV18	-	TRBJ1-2	TGTGCCAGCTCACACGACAGAACCTCTAACTATGGCTACACCTTC	CASSHDRTSNYGYTF
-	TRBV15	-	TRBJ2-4	TGTGCCACCAGCAGAGAAGGCGCAAGGCACATTCAGTACTTC	CATSREGARHIQYF
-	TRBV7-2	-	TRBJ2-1	TGTGCCAGCAGCTTGTCTAGCGCATCCTCCTACAATGAGCAGTTCTTC	CASSLSSASSYNEQFF
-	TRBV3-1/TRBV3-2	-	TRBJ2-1	TGTGCCAGCAGCCCCGGGCTTTCCTACAATGAGCAGTTCTTC	CASSPGLSYNEQFF
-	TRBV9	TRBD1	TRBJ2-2	TGTGCCAGCAGCGCGGACAGGGGGTTCGCCGGGGAGCTGTTTTTT	CASSADRGFAGELFF
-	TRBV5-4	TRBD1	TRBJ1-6	TGTGCCAGCAGCTCCCGCACAGGGGCAGATTCACCCCTCCACTTT	CASSSRTGADSPLHF
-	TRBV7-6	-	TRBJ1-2	TGTGCCAGCAGCTTAGAGGCGGGTGGCGCTGGCTACACCTTC	CASSLEAGGAGYTF
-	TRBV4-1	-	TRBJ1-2	TGCGCCAGCAGCCCCGGGACACCCGGATTTTTGAATGGCTACACCTTC	CASSPGTPGFLNGYTF
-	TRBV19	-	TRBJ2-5	TGTGCCAGTAGTATAAACAGGGTTTCCCAAGAGACCCAGTACTTC	CASSINRVSQETQYF
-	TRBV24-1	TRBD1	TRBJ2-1	TGTGCCACCAGTGACCCGGGACAGGGGGCCCTCCGGCCTTACAATGAGCAGTTCTTC	CATSDPGQGALRPYNEQFF
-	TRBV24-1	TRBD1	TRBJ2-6	TGTGCCACCAGTGACCCGGGACAGGGGGCTGGGGCCAACGTCCTGACTTTC	CATSDPGQGAGANVLTF
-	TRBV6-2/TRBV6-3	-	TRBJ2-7	TGTGCCAGCAGCCCTAAAGGGCCCTACTACGAGCAGTACTTC	CASSPKGPYYEQYF
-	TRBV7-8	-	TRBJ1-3	TGTGCCAGCAGCTTCTCTGGAAACACCATATATTTT	CASSFSGNTIYF
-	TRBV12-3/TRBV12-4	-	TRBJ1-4	TGTGCCAGCAGTTTTAGTGAAAAACTGTTTTTT	CASSFSEKLFF
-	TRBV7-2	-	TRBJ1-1	TGTGCCAGCAGCCAAACGGCCCAAGCTTTCTTT	CASSQTAQAFF
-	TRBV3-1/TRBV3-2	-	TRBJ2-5	TGTGCCAGCAGCCAAGATTCGGGGGGCCGAGAGACCCAGTACTTC	CASSQDSGGRETQYF
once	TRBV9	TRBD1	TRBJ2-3	TGTGCCAGCAGCGTGACAGGGTCCGGAGATACGCAGTATTTT	CASSVTGSGDTQYF
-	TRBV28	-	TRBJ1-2	TGTGCCAGCAGTTCTCAGGGAAGGGACTATGGCTACACCTTC	CASSSQGRDYGYTF
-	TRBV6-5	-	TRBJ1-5	TGTGCCAGCAGGGAGGGTCAGCCCCAGCATTTT	CASREGQPQHF
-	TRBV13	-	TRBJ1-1	TGTGCCTCCGCAGATAACACTGAAGCTTTCTTT	CASADNTEAFF
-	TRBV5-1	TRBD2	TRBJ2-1	TGCGCCAGCAGCTATGACCTAACTAGCGGGGTGATCTTC	CASSYDLTSGVIF
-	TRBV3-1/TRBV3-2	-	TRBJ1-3	TGTGCCAGCAGCCAAGAAACGCTCGTCGAGGGGACCGGAAACACCATATATTTT	CASSQETLVEGTGNTIYF
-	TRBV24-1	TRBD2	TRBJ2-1	TGTGCCACCGGCCGGGGGGGGGCCTCGGATGAGCAGTTCTTC	CATGRGGASDEQFF
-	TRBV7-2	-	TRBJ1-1	TGTGCCAGCAGCCCACCCACTGAAGCTTTCTTT	CASSPPTEAFF
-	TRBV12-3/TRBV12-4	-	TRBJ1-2	TGTGCCAGCAGTTCCCCGGGCCCCTTTGGCTACACCTTC	CASSSPGPFGYTF
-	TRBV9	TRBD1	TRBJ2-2	TGTGCCAGCAGCGTGACAGGGGGGCGGGAGCTGTTTTTT	CASSVTGGRELFF
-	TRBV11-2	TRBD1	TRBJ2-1	TGTGCCAGCAGCTTAGAGGACAGGGGGAGGAGGTCTTACAATGAGCAGTTCTTC	CASSLEDRGRRSYNEQFF
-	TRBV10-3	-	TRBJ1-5	TGTGCCATCAGTGAACCAGGGTCTCAGCCCCAGCATTTT	CAISEPGSQPQHF
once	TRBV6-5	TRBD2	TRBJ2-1	TGTGCCAGCAGTCGCACTAGCGGGGTATACAATGAGCAGTTCTTC	CASSRTSGVYNEQFF
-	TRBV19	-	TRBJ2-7	TGTGCCAGTAGTATAGACCGGAGTCGGATCCACGAGCAGTACTTC	CASSIDRSRIHEQYF
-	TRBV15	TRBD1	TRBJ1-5	TGTGCCACCAGCCCCCGGACAGGGATTGGCAATCAGCCCCAGCATTTT	CATSPRTGIGNQPQHF
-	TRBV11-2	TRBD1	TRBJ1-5	TGTGCCAGCAGCATAACAGGGGAGAGCCAGCCCCAGCATTTT	CASSITGESQPQHF
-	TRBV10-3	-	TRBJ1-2	TGTGCCATCAACCGGTCGGCTGGGGACTATGGCTACACCTTC	CAINRSAGDYGYTF
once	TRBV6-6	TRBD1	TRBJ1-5	TGTGCCAGCAGTTACTCGGGACAGCAGCCCCAGCATTTT	CASSYSGQQPQHF
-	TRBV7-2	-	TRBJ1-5	TGTGCCAGCAGCTCCACACCAGCTAGCAATCAGCCCCAGCATTTT	CASSSTPASNQPQHF
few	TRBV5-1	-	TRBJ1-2	TGCGCCAGCTCCCCCGGTGACGGTGAGACCTATGGCTACACCTTC	CASSPGDGETYGYTF
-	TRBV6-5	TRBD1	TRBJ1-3	TGTGCCAGCAGTTACAGAGAAGGGACAGTTGTTGACACCATATATTTT	CASSYREGTVVDTIYF
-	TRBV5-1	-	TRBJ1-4	TGCGCCAGCAGCTTTACCGGGGATAATGAAAAACTGTTTTTT	CASSFTGDNEKLFF
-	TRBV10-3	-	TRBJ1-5	TGTGCCATCAGTGAGGTCCACTCGACAGCACCGCTTAGGTACTGCAATCAGCCCCAGCATTTT	CAISEVHSTAPLRYCNQPQHF
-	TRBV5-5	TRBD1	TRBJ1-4	TGTGCCAGCAGCCGCGGACAGGCCCTCAATGAAAAACTGTTTTTT	CASSRGQALNEKLFF
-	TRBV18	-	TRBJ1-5	TGTGCCAGCTCACCAGGGAACCCTAGCAATCAGCCCCAGCATTTT	CASSPGNPSNQPQHF
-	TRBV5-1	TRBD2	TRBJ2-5	TGCGCCAGCAGCGGCGGGACTAGCGGATTGGAGACCCAGTACTTC	CASSGGTSGLETQYF
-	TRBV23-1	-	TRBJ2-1	TGCGCCAGCAGTCAATCGGGAGACAGGTACTACAATGAGCAGTTCTTC	CASSQSGDRYYNEQFF
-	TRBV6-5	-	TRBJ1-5	TGTGCCAGCAGAGGGTTGGGACGCATCAATCAGCCCCAGCATTTT	CASRGLGRINQPQHF
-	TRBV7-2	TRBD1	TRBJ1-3	TGTGCCAGCAGCCCCGGGACAGGGGGCGACACCATATATTTT	CASSPGTGGDTIYF
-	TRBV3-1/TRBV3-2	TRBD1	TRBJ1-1	TGTGCCAGCAGCCCTCGGGACAGTCGGAACACTGAAGCTTTCTTT	CASSPRDSRNTEAFF
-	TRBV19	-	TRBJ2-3	TGTGCCAGTAAGAGCACTACCAGCACAGATACGCAGTATTTT	CASKSTTSTDTQYF
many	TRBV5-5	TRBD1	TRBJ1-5	TGTGCCAGCAGCTTGGAGAGACAGGGGAGTCAGCCCCAGCATTTT	CASSLERQGSQPQHF
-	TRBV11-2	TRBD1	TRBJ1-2	TGTGCCAGCAGCTTACGTAGACAGGGGGCCCATGGCTACACCTTC	CASSLRRQGAHGYTF
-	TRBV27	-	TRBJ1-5	TGTGCCAGCAGTTTATGGGGGGGGCCTGGGCAGCCCCAGCATTTT	CASSLWGGPGQPQHF
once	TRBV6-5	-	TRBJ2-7	TGTGCCAGCAGTTACTCTTCCAGGGCTCAAATCGGCGAGCAGTACTTC	CASSYSSRAQIGEQYF
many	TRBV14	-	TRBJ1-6	TGTGCCAGCAGCCAAGTTCTCTCTTCACCCCTCCACTTT	CASSQVLSSPLHF
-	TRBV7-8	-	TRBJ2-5	TGTGCCAGCAGCTTAACCCCCCAATTTTCGGGACAAGAGACCCAGTACTTC	CASSLTPQFSGQETQYF